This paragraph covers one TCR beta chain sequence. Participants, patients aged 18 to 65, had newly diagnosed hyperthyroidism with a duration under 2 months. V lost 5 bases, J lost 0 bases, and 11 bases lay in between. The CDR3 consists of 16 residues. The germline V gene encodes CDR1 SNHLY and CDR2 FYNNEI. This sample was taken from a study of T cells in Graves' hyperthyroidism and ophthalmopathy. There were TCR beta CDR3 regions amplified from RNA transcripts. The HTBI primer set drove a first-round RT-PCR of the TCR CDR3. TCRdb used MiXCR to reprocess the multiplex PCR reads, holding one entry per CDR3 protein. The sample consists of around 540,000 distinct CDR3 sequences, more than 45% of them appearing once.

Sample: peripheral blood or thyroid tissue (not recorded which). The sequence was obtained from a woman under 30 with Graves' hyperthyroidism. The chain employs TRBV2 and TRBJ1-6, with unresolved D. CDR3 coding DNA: TGTGCCAGCAGTTACTCAGCCAGCTCCTATAATTCACCCCTCCACTTT. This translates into CASSYSASSYNSPLHF.